This paragraph covers one TCR beta chain sequence. Its specificity is unknown. Germline CDR1 is SGHAT and CDR2 is FQNNGV. V dropped 0 bases and J dropped 4 bases, with 14 bases sitting between them. CDR3 size: 16 residues. Repertoires were generated with immunoSEQ multiplex PCR, while TCRdb's copy carries only in-frame clones and drops some. Here the sample spans under 35,000 clones, more than 75% being singletons. This record comes from a study of T cells in localized non-small cell lung cancer. Study-wide points: Longer survival (overall) was linked to higher T cell density in blood. Clonality peaked in uninvolved adjacent lung rather than tumor.

The rearrangement links TRBV11-2 to TRBJ2-3; tentative D call: TRBD2 (6 bases). The TCR sequence derives from a male donor aged 60 or over with stage II squamous cell lung carcinoma. This specimen consisted of peripheral blood, obtained before any cancer treatment. CDR3 nucleotide sequence: TGTGCCAGCAGCTTAGATGGCGGGGTACAAGCAGATACGCAGTATTTT. Residues: CASSLDGGVQADTQYF.